The clone carrying this T cell receptor beta chain was seen at least ten times. The antigen is not known. RNA transcripts were the template for amplifying TCR beta CDR3 regions. Using the HTBI primer set, a first-round RT-PCR was run on the TCR CDR3. TCRdb passed the multiplex PCR reads through MiXCR, listing each CDR3 protein once. The sample has fewer than 550,000 distinct CDR3 sequences, 15% to 18% seen once. The V end lost 4 bases, the J end lost 1 base, and 19 bases lay between the germline ends. The germline CDR1 and CDR2 sequences are DFQATT and SNEGSKA (reference sequence). The CDR3 length is 16 residues. This sample stems from a study of T cells in Graves' hyperthyroidism and ophthalmopathy. Regarding the study as a whole: Ophthalmopathy was model-predicted a median roughly six months pre-onset. The blood repertoire included most of the expanded thyroid clonotypes above 0.001.

The chain joins TRBV20-1 to TRBJ2-5; D perhaps matches TRBD2 (7 bases). This clonotype was sampled from a woman aged 18-29 years with Graves' hyperthyroidism. The specimen sequenced was blood. The CDR3 DNA reads as TGCAGTGCTACAAGGGGGGGCGGAGCCTCCCAAGAGACCCAGTACTTC. Its protein product is CSATRGGGASQETQYF.